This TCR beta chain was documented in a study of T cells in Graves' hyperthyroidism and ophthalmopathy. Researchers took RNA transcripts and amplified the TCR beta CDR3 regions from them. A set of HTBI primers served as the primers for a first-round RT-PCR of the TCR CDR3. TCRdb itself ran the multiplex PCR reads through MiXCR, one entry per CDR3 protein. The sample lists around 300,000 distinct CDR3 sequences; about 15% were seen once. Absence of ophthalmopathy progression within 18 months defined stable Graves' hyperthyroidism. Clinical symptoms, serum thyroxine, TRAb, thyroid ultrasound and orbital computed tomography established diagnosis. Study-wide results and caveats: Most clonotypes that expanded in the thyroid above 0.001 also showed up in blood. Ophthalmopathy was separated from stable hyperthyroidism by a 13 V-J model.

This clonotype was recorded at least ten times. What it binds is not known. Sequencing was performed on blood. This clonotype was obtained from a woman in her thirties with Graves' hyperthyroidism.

CDR3 sequence (DNA): TGTGCCAGCAGTTTTGTTGTAGCGGGGGAATACGAGCAGTACTTC. It translates to CASSFVVAGEYEQYF. This chain joins TRBV12-3 or TRBV12-4 and TRBJ2-7; 9 bases map to TRBD2. The CDR3 sequence is 15 residues long. V shed 3 bases and J 4 bases; nucleotides not matched to a gene: 7.